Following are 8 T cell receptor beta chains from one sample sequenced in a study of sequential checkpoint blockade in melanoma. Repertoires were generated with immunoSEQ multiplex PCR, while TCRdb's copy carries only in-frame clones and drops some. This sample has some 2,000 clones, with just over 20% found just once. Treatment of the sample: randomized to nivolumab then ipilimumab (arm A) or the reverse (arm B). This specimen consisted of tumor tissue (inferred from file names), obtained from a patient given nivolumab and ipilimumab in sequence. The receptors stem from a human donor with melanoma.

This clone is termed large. The CDR3 protein is CASSPTGGGTEAFF. DNA for the CDR3: TGTGCCAGCTCTCCTACAGGCGGGGGAACTGAAGCTTTCTTT. The chain uses TRBV18 and TRBJ1-1; D is perhaps TRBD1 (5 bases). CDR3 length: 14 residues. V dropped 6 bases and J dropped 5 bases, with 16 bases sitting between them. From germline, CDR1 is KGHSH and CDR2 LQKENI. Full variable domain (remainder filled in from reference TRBV18 and TRBJ1-1): NAGVMQNPRHLVRRRGQEARLRCSPMKGHSHVYWYRQLPEEGLKFMVYLQKENIIDESGMPKERFSAEFPKEGPSILRIQQVVRGDSAAYFCASSPTGGGTEAFFGQGTRLTVV.

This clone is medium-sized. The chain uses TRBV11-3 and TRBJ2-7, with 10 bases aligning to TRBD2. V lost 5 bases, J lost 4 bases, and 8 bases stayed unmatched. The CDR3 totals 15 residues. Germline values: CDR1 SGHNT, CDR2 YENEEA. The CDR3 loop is CASSQGTSGVYEQYF. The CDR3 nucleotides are TGTGCCAGCAGCCAAGGTACTAGCGGGGTGTACGAGCAGTACTTC.

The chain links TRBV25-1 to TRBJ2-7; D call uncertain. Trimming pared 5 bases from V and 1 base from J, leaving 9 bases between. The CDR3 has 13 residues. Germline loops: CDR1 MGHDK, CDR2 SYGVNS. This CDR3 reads CASSQFGSYEQYF. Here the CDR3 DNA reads TGTGCCAGCAGTCAGTTCGGATCCTACGAGCAGTACTTC.

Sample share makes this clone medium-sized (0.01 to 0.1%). The CDR3 region is CASSYRNPALTYEQYF. The CDR3 nucleotides read TGTGCCAGCAGCTATCGCAACCCAGCTTTAACCTACGAGCAGTACTTC. This chain uses TRBV11-3 with TRBJ2-7, with unresolved D. Germline V gene data show CDR1 as SGHNT and CDR2 as YENEEA. This CDR3 is built from 16 residues. The V and J ends lost 4 bases and 2 bases respectively, with 18 bases between them. The entire variable domain, with the rest obtained from reference TRBV11-3 and TRBJ2-7, is as follows: EAGVVQSPRYKIIEKKQPVAFWCNPISGHNTLYWYLQNLGQGPELLIRYENEEAVDDSQLPKDRFSAERLKGVDSTLKIQPAELGDSAVYLCASSYRNPALTYEQYFGPGTRLTVT.

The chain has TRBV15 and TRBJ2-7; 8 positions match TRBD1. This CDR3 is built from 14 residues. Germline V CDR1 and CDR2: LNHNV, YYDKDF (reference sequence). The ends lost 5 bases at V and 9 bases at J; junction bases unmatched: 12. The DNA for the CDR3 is TGTGCCACCAGCGCCCGATTCGAGGACAGGGTGCAGTACTTC. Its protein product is CATSARFEDRVQYF.

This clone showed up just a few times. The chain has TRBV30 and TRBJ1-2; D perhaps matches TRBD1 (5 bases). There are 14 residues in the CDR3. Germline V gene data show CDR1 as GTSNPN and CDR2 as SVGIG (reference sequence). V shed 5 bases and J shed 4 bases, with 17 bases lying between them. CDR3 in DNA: TGTGCCTGGGGGGGAGAGGGACGGATCTATGGCTACACCTTC. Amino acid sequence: CAWGGEGRIYGYTF.

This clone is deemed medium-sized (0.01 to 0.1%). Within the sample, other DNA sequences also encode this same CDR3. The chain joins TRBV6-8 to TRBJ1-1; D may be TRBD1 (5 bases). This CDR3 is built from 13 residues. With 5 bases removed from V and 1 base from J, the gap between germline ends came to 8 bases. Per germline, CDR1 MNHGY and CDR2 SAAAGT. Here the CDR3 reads CASSPGQNTEAFF. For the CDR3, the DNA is TGTGCCAGCAGTCCCGGACAGAACACTGAAGCTTTCTTT.

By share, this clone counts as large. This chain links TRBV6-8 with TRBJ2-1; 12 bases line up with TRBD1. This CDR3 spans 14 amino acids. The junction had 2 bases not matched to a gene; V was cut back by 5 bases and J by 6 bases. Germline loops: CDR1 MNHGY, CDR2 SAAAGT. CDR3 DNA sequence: TGTGCCAGCAGTCGGGACAGGGGGCGCAATGAGCAGTTCTTC. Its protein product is CASSRDRGRNEQFF.